A selection of T cell receptor beta chains follows, all from one sample in a study of control samples from healthy donors and cancer patients. Sequencing was performed with immunoSEQ multiplex PCR; in TCRdb, only in-frame clones are kept and a portion is missing. The table has 130,000 or so clones, around 94% seen once. The sequencing input was blood. The source is a man between 40 and 49 years old in good health. Each CDR3 is given with its conserved first and last residue. Fields, in order: V gene, D gene, clone size, J gene, CDR3 DNA, CDR3 protein. D genes are given only for firm matches. Size values are once, few and many counts, or a class for expanded clones, and some rows have none.

v_gene: TRBV11-2; d_gene: TRBD1; abundance: NA; j_gene: TRBJ1-1; CDR3nt: TGTGCCAGCAGGGGACAGGGAAGGAGTGGAGCTTTCTTT; CDR3aa: CASRGQGRSGAFF
v_gene: TRBV12-3/TRBV12-4; d_gene: NA; abundance: NA; j_gene: TRBJ1-1; CDR3nt: TGTGCCAGCAGTCAGCAGTACACTGAAGCTTTCTTT; CDR3aa: CASSQQYTEAFF
v_gene: TRBV28; d_gene: NA; abundance: NA; j_gene: TRBJ2-7; CDR3nt: TGTGCCAGCAGTTTTTTACAGAAATCCTACGAGCAGTACTTC; CDR3aa: CASSFLQKSYEQYF
v_gene: TRBV6-5; d_gene: TRBD1; abundance: NA; j_gene: TRBJ2-7; CDR3nt: TGTGCCAGCAGCCCAGACAGGGGGCGCAGGTACGAGCAGTACTTC; CDR3aa: CASSPDRGRRYEQYF
v_gene: TRBV6-4; d_gene: NA; abundance: NA; j_gene: TRBJ2-1; CDR3nt: TGTGCCAGCAGTGCGGACAGATACAATGAGCAGTTCTTC; CDR3aa: CASSADRYNEQFF
v_gene: TRBV30; d_gene: TRBD1; abundance: NA; j_gene: TRBJ2-3; CDR3nt: TGTGCCTGGAGTTCGGGACAGACGATCACAGATACGCAGTATTTT; CDR3aa: CAWSSGQTITDTQYF
v_gene: TRBV7-9; d_gene: TRBD1; abundance: NA; j_gene: TRBJ2-6; CDR3nt: TGTGCCAGCAGCATTACAGGGGCTGGGGCCAACGTCCTGACTTTC; CDR3aa: CASSITGAGANVLTF
v_gene: TRBV9; d_gene: NA; abundance: NA; j_gene: TRBJ1-5; CDR3nt: TGTGCCAGCAGCGTAGGTGCGGGGGATGGGGATCAGCCCCAGCATTTT; CDR3aa: CASSVGAGDGDQPQHF
v_gene: TRBV10-3; d_gene: TRBD1; abundance: NA; j_gene: TRBJ1-6; CDR3nt: TGTGCCATCAGTGAGACCGGACAGGGGGCTTTCATGGCAATCACCCTCCACTTT; CDR3aa: CAISETGQGAFMAITLHF
v_gene: TRBV13; d_gene: NA; abundance: NA; j_gene: TRBJ2-2; CDR3nt: TGTGCCAGCTCCGGGACTGCGAACACCGGGGAGCTGTTTTTT; CDR3aa: CASSGTANTGELFF
v_gene: TRBV18; d_gene: TRBD2; abundance: NA; j_gene: TRBJ2-2; CDR3nt: TGTGCCAGCTCACCTAGACTAGCGGGAGGTATCGCCGGGGAGCTGTTTTTT; CDR3aa: CASSPRLAGGIAGELFF
v_gene: TRBV15; d_gene: TRBD2; abundance: NA; j_gene: TRBJ2-1; CDR3nt: TGTGCCACCAGCATACTGGCGACTAGCGGGACCTACAATGAGCAGTTCTTC; CDR3aa: CATSILATSGTYNEQFF
v_gene: TRBV10-2; d_gene: TRBD1; abundance: NA; j_gene: TRBJ2-3; CDR3nt: TGCGCCAGCAGCTGGCAGGGGGCCGGGGATACGCAGTATTTT; CDR3aa: CASSWQGAGDTQYF
v_gene: TRBV28; d_gene: NA; abundance: NA; j_gene: TRBJ1-1; CDR3nt: TGTGCCAGCAGTCCCCCAGGGTGGAACACTGAAGCTTTCTTT; CDR3aa: CASSPPGWNTEAFF
v_gene: TRBV18; d_gene: TRBD1; abundance: NA; j_gene: TRBJ2-2; CDR3nt: TGTGCCAGCTCACCACCGATCAGACAGGGGACCGGGGAGCTGTTTTTT; CDR3aa: CASSPPIRQGTGELFF
v_gene: TRBV5-1; d_gene: NA; abundance: NA; j_gene: TRBJ2-6; CDR3nt: TGCGCCAGCAGCTTGGAAATGGCTGGGGCCAACGTCCTGACTTTC; CDR3aa: CASSLEMAGANVLTF
v_gene: TRBV2; d_gene: NA; abundance: NA; j_gene: TRBJ2-5; CDR3nt: TGTGCCAGCAGGGCCTGGGGCTATAACGAAGAGACCCAGTACTTC; CDR3aa: CASRAWGYNEETQYF
v_gene: TRBV6-2/TRBV6-3; d_gene: NA; abundance: NA; j_gene: TRBJ2-3; CDR3nt: TGTGCCAGCAGTAATCTAGATACGCAGTATTTT; CDR3aa: CASSNLDTQYF
v_gene: TRBV18; d_gene: TRBD1; abundance: once; j_gene: TRBJ1-1; CDR3nt: TGTGCCAGCTCACGCGAACAGGGGGCGCACTCTGAAGCTTTCTTT; CDR3aa: CASSREQGAHSEAFF
v_gene: TRBV18; d_gene: NA; abundance: once; j_gene: TRBJ1-1; CDR3nt: TGTGCCAGCTCATCGCTGGGGGACACTGAAGCTTTCTTT; CDR3aa: CASSSLGDTEAFF
v_gene: TRBV7-2; d_gene: NA; abundance: NA; j_gene: TRBJ1-2; CDR3nt: TGTGCCAGCAGCTTAGGGGGGCCTAACTATGGCTACACCTTC; CDR3aa: CASSLGGPNYGYTF
v_gene: TRBV2; d_gene: TRBD1; abundance: NA; j_gene: TRBJ2-2; CDR3nt: TGTGCCAGCAGTGACCTAGGGACAGGGAACACCGGGGAGCTGTTTTTT; CDR3aa: CASSDLGTGNTGELFF
v_gene: TRBV4-3; d_gene: NA; abundance: once; j_gene: TRBJ1-2; CDR3nt: TGCGCCAGCAGCCAAGATAGAGCAGGCTCCTATGGCTACACCTTC; CDR3aa: CASSQDRAGSYGYTF
v_gene: TRBV4-3; d_gene: NA; abundance: NA; j_gene: TRBJ1-2; CDR3nt: TGCGCCAGCAGCCAAGATAGTCGGGGGACGGGCTACACCTTC; CDR3aa: CASSQDSRGTGYTF
v_gene: TRBV9; d_gene: NA; abundance: NA; j_gene: TRBJ1-1; CDR3nt: TGTGCCAGCAGCGTAGATTTGCCTAACACTGAAGCTTTCTTT; CDR3aa: CASSVDLPNTEAFF
v_gene: TRBV13; d_gene: TRBD2; abundance: NA; j_gene: TRBJ2-3; CDR3nt: TGTGCCAGCAGCTTCCCTAGCGGGATCGCAGATACGCAGTATTTT; CDR3aa: CASSFPSGIADTQYF
v_gene: TRBV11-2; d_gene: TRBD1; abundance: NA; j_gene: TRBJ2-5; CDR3nt: TGTGCCAGCAGCTTGACAGGGACGGGGACCCAGTACTTC; CDR3aa: CASSLTGTGTQYF
v_gene: TRBV2; d_gene: NA; abundance: NA; j_gene: TRBJ1-3; CDR3nt: TGTGCCAGCAGTGCAGGGGCAGGAAACACCATATATTTT; CDR3aa: CASSAGAGNTIYF
v_gene: TRBV5-6; d_gene: TRBD1; abundance: NA; j_gene: TRBJ2-7; CDR3nt: TGTGCCAGCAGCTTGGTTGGGACAGGGGGCTACGAGCAGTACTTC; CDR3aa: CASSLVGTGGYEQYF
v_gene: TRBV9; d_gene: TRBD1; abundance: NA; j_gene: TRBJ2-1; CDR3nt: TGTGCCAGCAGCGTAGGGGACAGCTCCTACAATGAGCAGTTCTTC; CDR3aa: CASSVGDSSYNEQFF
v_gene: TRBV10-1; d_gene: NA; abundance: NA; j_gene: TRBJ1-6; CDR3nt: TGCGCCAGCAGACAAACACAGGGTAAGTATAATTCACCCCTCCACTTT; CDR3aa: CASRQTQGKYNSPLHF
v_gene: TRBV5-6; d_gene: NA; abundance: NA; j_gene: TRBJ1-5; CDR3nt: TGTGCCAGCAGCTTGGGTAGGGGCCAGCCCCAGCATTTT; CDR3aa: CASSLGRGQPQHF
v_gene: TRBV9; d_gene: NA; abundance: NA; j_gene: TRBJ2-7; CDR3nt: TGTGCCAGCAGCGTAGGGGCGGAAAGCTACGAGCAGTACTTC; CDR3aa: CASSVGAESYEQYF
v_gene: TRBV27; d_gene: NA; abundance: NA; j_gene: TRBJ2-3; CDR3nt: TGTGCCAGCAGTTTGGGTCCAGGGGGGGACACAGATACGCAGTATTTT; CDR3aa: CASSLGPGGDTDTQYF
v_gene: TRBV10-2; d_gene: TRBD1; abundance: NA; j_gene: TRBJ2-5; CDR3nt: TGCGCCAGCAGTGTCCCCCGGACAGGAGAAGAGACCCAGTACTTC; CDR3aa: CASSVPRTGEETQYF
v_gene: TRBV4-1; d_gene: NA; abundance: NA; j_gene: TRBJ1-2; CDR3nt: TGCGCCAGCAAGCTTCAAAGGACCGCTAACTATGGCTACACCTTC; CDR3aa: CASKLQRTANYGYTF
v_gene: TRBV27; d_gene: TRBD2; abundance: once; j_gene: TRBJ2-2; CDR3nt: TGTGCCAGCAGTTTAACTAGCGCGAACACCGGGGAGCTGTTTTTT; CDR3aa: CASSLTSANTGELFF
v_gene: TRBV7-9; d_gene: NA; abundance: NA; j_gene: TRBJ2-1; CDR3nt: TGTGCCAGCAGCCGAGGGTGGGGCGAGCAGTTCTTC; CDR3aa: CASSRGWGEQFF
v_gene: TRBV4-1; d_gene: NA; abundance: NA; j_gene: TRBJ2-5; CDR3nt: TGCGCCAGCAGCCAAGATCGACAGAATCAGTACTTC; CDR3aa: CASSQDRQNQYF
v_gene: TRBV6-5; d_gene: TRBD1; abundance: once; j_gene: TRBJ2-7; CDR3nt: TGTGCCAGCGGGCTAACAGGGGAAGTGGGCTACGAGCAGTACTTC; CDR3aa: CASGLTGEVGYEQYF
v_gene: TRBV2; d_gene: TRBD1; abundance: NA; j_gene: TRBJ1-2; CDR3nt: TGTGCCAGCAGTGAATTTTTGGGACAGGCGAACTATGGCTACACCTTC; CDR3aa: CASSEFLGQANYGYTF
v_gene: TRBV24-1; d_gene: NA; abundance: NA; j_gene: TRBJ2-2; CDR3nt: TGTGCCACCAGCCGGACAGGGAGGGATTTAGGGGAGCTGTTTTTT; CDR3aa: CATSRTGRDLGELFF
v_gene: TRBV11-2; d_gene: TRBD1; abundance: NA; j_gene: TRBJ1-1; CDR3nt: TGTGCCAGCAGCTTAGGGACAGGGCTAACCGAAGCTTTCTTT; CDR3aa: CASSLGTGLTEAFF
v_gene: TRBV19; d_gene: TRBD1; abundance: NA; j_gene: TRBJ2-1; CDR3nt: TGTGCCAGTAGCATCGCACTTTACAGGGGGCAGGGCAATGAGCAGTTCTTC; CDR3aa: CASSIALYRGQGNEQFF
v_gene: TRBV6-4; d_gene: TRBD1; abundance: NA; j_gene: TRBJ2-5; CDR3nt: TGTGCCAGCAGTGCCCAGGCAGGGGGACAAGAGACCCAGTACTTC; CDR3aa: CASSAQAGGQETQYF
v_gene: TRBV15; d_gene: NA; abundance: NA; j_gene: TRBJ1-6; CDR3nt: TGTGCCACCAGCAGAGTACAGGCCTATAATTCACCCCTCCACTTT; CDR3aa: CATSRVQAYNSPLHF
v_gene: TRBV9; d_gene: TRBD1; abundance: NA; j_gene: TRBJ1-6; CDR3nt: TGTGCCAGCAGCGTGTCAGGGGGCAATAATTCACCCCTCCACTTT; CDR3aa: CASSVSGGNNSPLHF
v_gene: TRBV24-1; d_gene: NA; abundance: NA; j_gene: TRBJ2-2; CDR3nt: TGTGCCACCAGTGATCCTCCGCCCGGGGAGCTGTTTTTT; CDR3aa: CATSDPPPGELFF
v_gene: TRBV2; d_gene: NA; abundance: NA; j_gene: TRBJ2-2; CDR3nt: TGTGCCAGCCTGGGACCCATCACCGGGGAGCTGTTTTTT; CDR3aa: CASLGPITGELFF
v_gene: TRBV24-1; d_gene: NA; abundance: NA; j_gene: TRBJ2-1; CDR3nt: TGTGCCACCAGTGGTGCCGTACTCCCCAATGAGCAGTTCTTC; CDR3aa: CATSGAVLPNEQFF
v_gene: TRBV4-1; d_gene: NA; abundance: NA; j_gene: TRBJ1-1; CDR3nt: TGCGCCAGCAGCCCCGCGGAGAGGGGCAGGGTGAACACTGAAGCTTTCTTT; CDR3aa: CASSPAERGRVNTEAFF
v_gene: TRBV12-5; d_gene: TRBD1; abundance: NA; j_gene: TRBJ2-2; CDR3nt: TGTGCTAGTGGGTGGACAGGACAGAACACCGGGGAGCTGTTTTTT; CDR3aa: CASGWTGQNTGELFF
v_gene: TRBV27; d_gene: TRBD1; abundance: NA; j_gene: TRBJ1-1; CDR3nt: TGTGCCAGCAGGGCAAGGTCCGCCGGGACAGGGTTCATTGGGTTGACTGAAGCTTTCTTT; CDR3aa: CASRARSAGTGFIGLTEAFF
v_gene: TRBV3-1/TRBV3-2; d_gene: NA; abundance: NA; j_gene: TRBJ1-4; CDR3nt: TGTGCCAGCAGCCAAGTGGGACCGCGGAATGAAAAACTGTTTTTT; CDR3aa: CASSQVGPRNEKLFF
v_gene: TRBV4-2; d_gene: TRBD1; abundance: NA; j_gene: TRBJ2-5; CDR3nt: TGTGCCAGCAGCCGGACCGGGACAGGGGGCGGAGAAGAGACCCAGTACTTC; CDR3aa: CASSRTGTGGGEETQYF
v_gene: TRBV7-9; d_gene: NA; abundance: NA; j_gene: TRBJ1-6; CDR3nt: TGTGCCAGCAGCTTAGCTGGGAATTCACCCCTCCACTTT; CDR3aa: CASSLAGNSPLHF
v_gene: TRBV5-6; d_gene: NA; abundance: NA; j_gene: TRBJ1-6; CDR3nt: TGTGCCAGTCTTACCTTAAATTCACCCCTCCACTTT; CDR3aa: CASLTLNSPLHF
v_gene: TRBV19; d_gene: NA; abundance: NA; j_gene: TRBJ2-7; CDR3nt: TGTGCCAGTACCCCGGGAGTGAAAGGGTCCTACGAGCAGTACTTC; CDR3aa: CASTPGVKGSYEQYF
v_gene: TRBV5-4; d_gene: NA; abundance: NA; j_gene: TRBJ2-5; CDR3nt: TGTGCCAGCAGCTGGGCGCCCGGGACATTCCAAGAGACCCAGTACTTC; CDR3aa: CASSWAPGTFQETQYF
v_gene: TRBV5-6; d_gene: NA; abundance: NA; j_gene: TRBJ2-7; CDR3nt: TGTGCCAGCAGCTTGGGACTTACCTACGAGCAGTACTTC; CDR3aa: CASSLGLTYEQYF